These 32 T cell receptor beta chains were all obtained from the same sample, sequenced in a study of T cell clones after liver transplantation. Data came from immunoSEQ multiplex PCR; TCRdb stores just in-frame clones and leaves some out. The sample gives about 12,000 clones, nearly 75% of which show up once; around 29% is in the top ten. Here the sequenced sample was CD8+ T cells from blood, taken at the 22-month timepoint. The source is a human patient who received a liver transplant. Some T cells may have come from the graft donor.

The gene calls are TRBV19 and TRBJ2-7; the D gene is possibly TRBD2 (6 bases). The V gene lost 8 bases and the J gene lost 7 bases, with 18 bases spanning the gap. The CDR3 is 13 amino acids. The germline CDR1 and CDR2 sequences are LNHDA and SQIVND (reference sequence). The CDR3 nucleotides read TGTGCCAGTTCCCAAGTCCCGGGGGTAGAGCAGTACTTC. Protein product: CASSQVPGVEQYF.

The chain has TRBV7-6 and TRBJ2-1, with D perhaps being TRBD1 or TRBD2 (6 bases each). CDR3 size: 15 residues. Trimming cost V 1 base and J 12 bases, with 19 bases left between them. Germline-derived CDR1 and CDR2 are SGHVS and FNYEAQ. CDR3 DNA sequence: TGTGCCAGCAGCTTAGAAGGGGGGCTAGGGGCAAGGCAGTTCTTC. Amino acid sequence: CASSLEGGLGARQFF.

The chain carries TRBV10-3 and TRBJ2-6; 10 nucleotides line up with TRBD1. The CDR3 loop spans 16 amino acids. Per the germline V gene, CDR1 is ENHRY and CDR2 is SYGVKD. The V gene end was trimmed by 6 bases and the J gene end by 3 bases; junction bases not matched to a gene: 5. The CDR3 nucleotides are TGTGCCATCAGCCCCGGGACAGGGGATGGGGCCAACGTCCTGACTTTC. Protein: CAISPGTGDGANVLTF.

This clone was picked up a small number of times. The rearrangement uses TRBV5-1 and TRBJ2-5; possibly TRBD2 for D (5 bases). CDR1 and CDR2 (germline): SGHRS, YFSETQ. Trimming removed 2 bases at V and 5 bases at J, with 22 bases between. This CDR3 contains 17 residues. CDR3: CASSFDPESGTVETQYF. The CDR3 DNA sequence: TGCGCCAGCAGCTTTGACCCCGAGAGCGGAACTGTGGAGACCCAGTACTTC.

This chain connects TRBV7-3 to TRBJ1-1; possibly TRBD1 for D (6 bases). V lost 5 bases and J lost 1, with 17 bases in between. Germline CDR1 and CDR2: SGHTA and FQGTGA. This CDR3 contains 16 residues. As DNA, the CDR3 is TGTGCCAGCAGCCTCGTTGGTGGGGGCAGGAACACTGAAGCTTTCTTT. Amino acid sequence: CASSLVGGGRNTEAFF.

This clone is termed medium-sized. J is TRBJ2-7 and V is TRBV23-1; D uncertain. TRBV23-1 is marked as an open reading frame, function uncertain. The CDR3 is 10 amino acids. Between the trimmed V and J ends, which lost 5 bases and 3 bases, there was a span of 2 bases. The DNA of the CDR3 is TGCGCCAGCAGTGACTACGAGCAGTACTTC. The encoded protein is CASSDYEQYF.

The V and J genes are TRBV6-1 and TRBJ2-5, with D perhaps TRBD2 (6 bases). Germline CDR1 is MNHNS and CDR2 is SASEGT. V shed 7 bases and J shed 5 bases, with 11 bases lying between them. The length of the CDR3 is 12 residues. Written as DNA, the CDR3 is TGTGCCAGCAAGGTAGCGGCGGAGACCCAGTACTTC. Encoded protein: CASKVAAETQYF.

The chain recombines TRBV4-2 with TRBJ2-1; 11 nucleotides line up with TRBD1. With V trimmed by 5 bases and J by 7 bases, 7 bases remained unmatched. This CDR3 region has 15 residues. The V gene's germline CDR1 is LGHNA and CDR2 YNFKEQ. DNA for the CDR3: TGTGCCAGCAGCTCTACGGACAGGGGGCTGAATGAGCAGTTCTTC. It codes for CASSSTDRGLNEQFF.

This clone was detected only a few times. The CDR3 nucleotides read TGTGCCAGCAGCTTAGTAAGGGCGGAGCAGTACTTC. Amino acids: CASSLVRAEQYF. V is TRBV7-9 and J is TRBJ2-7; D remains unclear. Germline V CDR1 and CDR2: SEHNR, FQNEAQ (reference sequence). The V end lost 1 base, the J end lost 7 bases, and 8 bases lay between the germline ends. This CDR3 comprises 12 residues.

This rearrangement joins TRBV29-1 to TRBJ1-2; 8 nucleotides agree with TRBD1. The CDR3 is made up of 15 amino acids. V lost 4 bases to trimming and J lost 1 base; unmatched junction nucleotides: 8. Germline V CDR1 and CDR2: SQVTM, ANQGSEA. The CDR3 DNA reads TGCAGCGTTGTCCCCGGGACAGGAGTTAACTATGGCTACACCTTC. This sequence encodes CSVVPGTGVNYGYTF.

The J gene is TRBJ1-5, the V gene TRBV19; the D is unclear. The CDR3 has 16 residues. Trimming removed 5 bases from V and 5 bases from J, with 19 bases in between. Germline V gives CDR1 LNHDA, CDR2 SQIVND (reference sequence). CDR3 loop: CASSLRHVGWDQPQHF. The CDR3 nucleotides read TGTGCCAGTAGTCTACGACATGTTGGGTGGGATCAGCCCCAGCATTTT.

The count of this clone is one. V is TRBV6-6 and J is TRBJ1-2; 7 positions match TRBD1. The germline V gene encodes CDR1 MNHNY and CDR2 SVGAGI (reference sequence). The V gene end was trimmed by 7 bases and the J gene end by 4 bases; junction bases not matched to a gene: 9. The length of the CDR3 is 14 residues. CDR3 nucleotide sequence: TGTGCCAGCACCCTCCAGGGGGGGGGCTATGGCTACACCTTC. Translated, it gives CASTLQGGGYGYTF.

By its share, this clone is medium-sized (0.01 to 0.1%). The gene calls are TRBV5-1 and TRBJ2-2; tentative D call: TRBD1 (6 bases). Trimming cost V 0 bases and J 6 bases, with 9 bases left between them. CDR3 size: 14 residues. Looked up from germline, CDR1 is SGHRS and CDR2 is YFSETQ. The CDR3 nucleotides are TGCGCCAGCAGCTTGGAGCAGGGGCCCGGGGAGCTGTTTTTT. This translates into CASSLEQGPGELFF. The whole variable domain, filled in from reference TRBV5-1 and TRBJ2-2, reads KAGVTQTPRYLIKTRGQQVTLSCSPISGHRSVSWYQQTPGQGLQFLFEYFSETQRNKGNFPGRFSGRQFSNSRSEMNVSTLELGDSALYLCASSLEQGPGELFFGEGSRLTVL.

V gene TRBV27 combines with J gene TRBJ2-1, with D perhaps matching TRBD1 (6 bases). V was trimmed by 4 bases and J by 1 base, leaving 11 bases between them. CDR1 and CDR2 (germline): MNHEY, SMNVEV (reference sequence). The CDR3 is 15 residues long. CDR3: CASSYSTGSYNEQFF. CDR3 in DNA: TGTGCCAGCAGTTACTCGACAGGATCCTACAATGAGCAGTTCTTC.

The V and J genes are TRBV5-1 and TRBJ2-7; TRBD2 aligns across 14 bases. The V segment lost 4 bases and the J segment 9 bases; nucleotides outside the gene matches: 6. Germline assignment: CDR1 SGHRS and CDR2 YFSETQ. The CDR3 is made up of 14 amino acids. The CDR3 coding sequence is TGCGCCAGCAGCGCGGGGACTAGCGGGGGACTGCAGTACTTC. Amino acids: CASSAGTSGGLQYF.

The rearrangement joins TRBV28 to TRBJ2-2; D unclear. With 2 bases removed from V and 9 bases from J, the gap between germline ends came to 7 bases. The CDR3 sequence is 12 residues long. Per germline, CDR1 MDHEN and CDR2 SYDVKM. CDR3 amino acids: CASSLRRRELFF. The CDR3 nucleotides read TGTGCCAGCAGTTTACGACGGAGGGAGCTGTTTTTT.

The chain recombines TRBV4-3 with TRBJ2-1; 12 bases match TRBD2. CDR3 size: 16 residues. Germline trimming cut 4 bases from V and 9 bases from J; bases unmatched to any gene: 10. CDR1 and CDR2 (germline): LGHNA, YSLEER. CDR3 coding DNA: TGCGCCAGCAGCCCCGCGACTAGCGGGAGAGTTAGTGAGCAGTTCTTC. This encodes CASSPATSGRVSEQFF.

V and J are TRBV9 and TRBJ1-6; D remains unclear. V lost 3 bases, J lost 2 bases, and 12 bases lay in between. CDR1 is SGDLS, CDR2 YYNGEE, per germline. CDR3 length: 16 residues. CDR3 in DNA: TGTGCCAGCAGCGAAGCAGGAAAGCCCTATAATTCACCCCTCCACTTT. This translates into CASSEAGKPYNSPLHF.

The chain uses TRBV7-2 and TRBJ2-3; maybe TRBD1 (6 bases). The V end lost 5 bases, the J end lost 9 bases, and 15 bases lay between the germline ends. Germline loops: CDR1 SGHTA, CDR2 FQGNSA. The CDR3 covers 13 residues. The CDR3: CASSPNERGTQYF. The CDR3 DNA is TGTGCCAGCAGCCCCAACGAGAGGGGGACGCAGTATTTT.

The chain uses TRBV6-4 and TRBJ1-1; D not resolved. CDR3 length: 13 amino acids. CDR1 and CDR2 from the germline V gene are MRHNA and SNTAGT. Trimming shortened V by 0 bases and J by 2 bases, and 4 bases separated the two germline ends. CDR3 amino acids: CASSDSDNTEAFF. As DNA, the CDR3 is TGTGCCAGCAGTGACTCGGACAACACTGAAGCTTTCTTT.

The CDR3 DNA follows: TGTGCCAGTAGTATTGGGACTATTGCGGGAGCCCCCGGGGAGCTGTTTTTT. Amino acid sequence: CASSIGTIAGAPGELFF. The chain joins TRBV19 to TRBJ2-2, with 7 bases matching TRBD2. The CDR3 contains 17 residues. The J segment lost 6 bases and the V segment lost 3 bases, leaving 13 bases of the junction unmatched. The germline V gene encodes CDR1 LNHDA and CDR2 SQIVND (reference sequence).

The V call is TRBV7-9, the J call TRBJ2-2; TRBD2 aligns across 12 bases. V gave up 2 bases and J gave up 3 bases; unmatched junction bases: 10. The germline CDR1 and CDR2 sequences are SEHNR and FQNEAQ (reference sequence). The CDR3 spans 19 residues. The CDR3 bases are TGTGCCAGCAGCTTAACCCGCGCTAGCGGGAGGGTCGACACCGGGGAGCTGTTTTTT. Protein sequence: CASSLTRASGRVDTGELFF.

The gene calls are TRBV19 and TRBJ1-1; tentatively, D is TRBD1 (5 bases). The CDR3 covers 15 residues. From germline, CDR1 is LNHDA and CDR2 SQIVND (reference sequence). The V end was cut by 1 base, the J end by 1 base, with 10 bases between. As DNA, the CDR3 is TGTGCCAGTAGTATAGTAGGGGTGGGGAACACTGAAGCTTTCTTT. It yields the protein CASSIVGVGNTEAFF. Using reference TRBV19 and TRBJ1-1 for the parts outside the CDR3, the full variable domain is DGGITQSPKYLFRKEGQNVTLSCEQNLNHDAMYWYRQDPGQGLRLIYYSQIVNDFQKGDIAEGYSVSREKKESFPLTVTSAQKNPTAFYLCASSIVGVGNTEAFFGQGTRLTVV.

CDR3 DNA sequence: TGTGCCTGGAGTGACAACTACGAGCAGTACTTC. Translating gives CAWSDNYEQYF. The chain carries TRBV30 and TRBJ2-7; D unclear. Trimming cost V 1 base and J 3 bases, with 4 bases left between them. Germline V gene lookup returns CDR1 GTSNPN and CDR2 SVGIG (reference sequence). The CDR3 is made up of 11 amino acids.

V usage is TRBV6-6 and J usage is TRBJ1-1, with D uncertain. V was clipped by 7 bases and J by 2 bases, with 17 bases between them. In germline, CDR1 is MNHNY, CDR2 SVGAGI (reference sequence). CDR3 length: 15 amino acids. CDR3: CASISGGPANTEAFF. DNA for the CDR3: TGTGCCAGCATTTCGGGTGGGCCAGCCAACACTGAAGCTTTCTTT.

V is TRBV4-3 and J is TRBJ2-7, with D possibly called TRBD1 or TRBD2 (5 bases each). V was cut by 1 base and J by 2 bases, with 9 bases left in between. CDR3 length equals 14 residues. Germline CDR1 and CDR2: LGHNA and YSLEER. The CDR3 region has the DNA TGCGCCAGCAGCCAAGGATTGGGACCCTACGAGCAGTACTTC. It encodes CASSQGLGPYEQYF.

This chain uses TRBV5-1 with TRBJ2-1; D is possibly TRBD1 (6 bases). CDR3 length: 16 residues. The V and J ends lost 0 bases and 5 bases respectively, with 15 bases between them. Germline CDR1 and CDR2: SGHRS and YFSETQ. In DNA, the CDR3 is TGCGCCAGCAGCTTGGTGGCGGCAGAGGGGGACAATGAGCAGTTCTTC. This encodes CASSLVAAEGDNEQFF.

This clone has just one count. The CDR3 loop reads CASSPLAGTGLAGYTF. Written as DNA, the CDR3 is TGTGCCAGCAGCCCTTTGGCCGGGACAGGGTTGGCTGGCTACACCTTC. The V gene is TRBV14, the J gene TRBJ1-2; 9 bases are a match to TRBD1. Looked up from germline, CDR1 is SGHDN and CDR2 is FVKESK. The CDR3 extends over 16 amino acids. The trim removed 4 bases at V and 7 bases at J, leaving 13 bases unmatched.

This clone occurred a few times. The rearrangement joins TRBV4-3 to TRBJ2-6; D may match TRBD1 or TRBD2 (5 bases each). This CDR3 has 15 amino acids. V shed 5 bases and J shed 2 bases, with 10 bases lying between them. Germline values: CDR1 LGHNA, CDR2 YSLEER. In DNA, the CDR3 is TGCGCCAGCAGCAATGTGGGGGCTGGGGCCAACGTCCTGACTTTC. It encodes CASSNVGAGANVLTF.

The CDR3: CASSGPLAGKGSELFF. CDR3 sequence (DNA): TGTGCCAGCAGTGGTCCTCTCGCGGGAAAAGGTTCGGAGCTGTTTTTT. The chain couples TRBV27 to TRBJ2-2; maybe TRBD2 (6 bases). CDR1 and CDR2 from the germline V gene are MNHEY and SMNVEV (reference sequence). Trimming left V 5 bases short and J 10 bases short, with 23 bases between. The CDR3 spans 16 residues.

The V gene is TRBV19, the J gene TRBJ2-1; 10 positions match TRBD2. Unmatched junction bases numbered 0, after V lost 3 bases and J lost 1 base. This CDR3 has 15 residues. CDR1 and CDR2 (germline): LNHDA, SQIVND (reference sequence). In nucleotides, the CDR3 is TGTGCCAGTAGTATGACTAGCGGGTCCTACAATGAGCAGTTCTTC. It is translated as CASSMTSGSYNEQFF.

The chain's CDR3 is CASSDTDTQYF. CDR3 nucleotide sequence: TGTGCCAGCAGTGACACAGATACGCAGTATTTT. The chain uses TRBV5-6 and TRBJ2-3; no clear D. V dropped 5 bases and J dropped 2 bases, with 3 bases sitting between them. CDR1 SGHDT and CDR2 YYEEEE come from the germline V gene. This CDR3 region has 11 residues.